This T cell receptor (beta chain) was recovered during a study of cytomegalovirus exposure and HLA in healthy donors. Study overall: About 85 million unique TCR sequences came from HLA-typed donors in an early release. Points from the study as a whole: While the bulk of TCR sequences proved rare, some public TCRs turned up in many donors. Reported performance of the classifier showed diagnosis of cytomegalovirus status with high specificity and sensitivity. CMV antigen specificity was confirmed in vitro for a few CMV-associated chains.

This CDR3 comprises 16 residues. The V gene end was trimmed by 4 bases and the J gene end by 7 bases; junction bases not matched to a gene: 16. From germline, CDR1 is SQVTM and CDR2 ANQGSEA. 13 Jbeta primers and 60 Vbeta primers were used for the PCR. Repertoires were generated with immunoSEQ multiplex PCR, while TCRdb's copy carries only in-frame clones and drops some. The sample lists 75,000 to 100,000 clones; 65% to 85% were seen once. Comments on this clone: The antigen remains unidentified.

This TCR was sampled from a man aged 40-49 years in good health and CMV-seronegative. The specimen sequenced was PBMCs. The chain joins TRBV29-1 to TRBJ1-2; 9 nucleotides line up with TRBD1. In nucleotides, the CDR3 is TGCAGCGTTGGCAACAGGGGGCAATTGTCGACGCGTGGCTACACCTTC. Its protein is CSVGNRGQLSTRGYTF.